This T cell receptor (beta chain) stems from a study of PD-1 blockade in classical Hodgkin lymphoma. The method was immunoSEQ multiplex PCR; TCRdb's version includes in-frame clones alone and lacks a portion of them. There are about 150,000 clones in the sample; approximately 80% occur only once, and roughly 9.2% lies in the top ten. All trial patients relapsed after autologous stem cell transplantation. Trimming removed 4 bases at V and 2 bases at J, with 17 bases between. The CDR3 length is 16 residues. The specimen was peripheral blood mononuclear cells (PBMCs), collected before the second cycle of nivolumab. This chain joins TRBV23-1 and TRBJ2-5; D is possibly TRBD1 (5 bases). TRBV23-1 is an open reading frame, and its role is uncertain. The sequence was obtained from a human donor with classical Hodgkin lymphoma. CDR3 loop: CASSRHPGSQQETQYF. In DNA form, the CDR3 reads TGCGCCAGCAGTCGCCATCCAGGGTCCCAACAAGAGACCCAGTACTTC.